The sequence of this T cell receptor beta chain was determined in a study of blood T cell repertoires in COVID-19. Study at large: There were acute and convalescent COVID-19 samples, and they came from the United States, Italy and Spain. The cDNA or gDNA used as material had been derived from T cells, B-cell-depleted T cells, or PBMCs.

This clone was counted once. Patients of the Seattle cohort, enrolled during active infection, were followed longitudinally. The CDR3 extends over 16 amino acids. J gave up 2 bases and V 2 bases, and 5 bases lay outside the gene matches. Germline V gene sequence: CDR1 KGHSH, CDR2 LQKENI. In the authors' methods: Estimates of nucleated cell counts were drawn from the amplification of reference gene primers. Measured with immunoSEQ multiplex PCR; TCRdb has only the in-frame clones, and not every one. V, J and clone size are taken as reported in that table, and D and trimming were inferred from the DNA itself. The sample consists of some 240,000 clones, 90% to 95% of them appearing once.

This TCR was recovered from a man between 60 and 75 years old with COVID-19, enrolled during active disease. The source material was peripheral blood. The gene calls are TRBV18 and TRBJ2-2; the match to TRBD2 covers 7 bases. This CDR3 reads CASSPSGIPNTGELFF. The CDR3 nucleotides are TGTGCCAGCTCACCAAGCGGGATTCCTAACACCGGGGAGCTGTTTTTT.